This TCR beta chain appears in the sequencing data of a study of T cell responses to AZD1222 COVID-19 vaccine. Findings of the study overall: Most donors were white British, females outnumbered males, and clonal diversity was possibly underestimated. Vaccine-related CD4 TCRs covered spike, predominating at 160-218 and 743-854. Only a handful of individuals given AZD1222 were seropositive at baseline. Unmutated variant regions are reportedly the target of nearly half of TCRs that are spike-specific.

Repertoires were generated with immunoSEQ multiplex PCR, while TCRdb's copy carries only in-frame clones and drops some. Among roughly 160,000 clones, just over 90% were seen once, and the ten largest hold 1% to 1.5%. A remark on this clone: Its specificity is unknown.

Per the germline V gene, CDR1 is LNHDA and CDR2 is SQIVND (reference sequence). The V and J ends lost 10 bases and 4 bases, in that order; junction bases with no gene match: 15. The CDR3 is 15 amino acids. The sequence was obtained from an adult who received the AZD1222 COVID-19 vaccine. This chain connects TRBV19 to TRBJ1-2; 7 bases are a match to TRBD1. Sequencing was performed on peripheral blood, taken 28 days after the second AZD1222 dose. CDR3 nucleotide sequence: TGTGCCACCGTTACTCCCGGGACAGCGTTCTATGGCTACACCTTC. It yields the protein CATVTPGTAFYGYTF.